Described below is a single T cell receptor beta chain sequence and its context. Antigen specificity is unknown. The mixed lymphocyte reaction cells were cocultured at 37°C for roughly six days. These data come from a study of siplizumab effects on memory and regulatory T cells. Profiled with immunoSEQ multiplex PCR; TCRdb holds only in-frame clones, not every one. Of 15,000 to 20,000 clones listed, around 40% are singletons. The study, taken as a whole, reports: Among alloreactive clones, only a minor fraction mapped to unstimulated subsets. The diversity of naive T cells seemed greater than that of memory cells, and their alloresponse contribution seemed major. A significant reduction in alloreactive sequences traceable to unstimulated CD4+ memory cells was produced by siplizumab. Suppressive function of proliferating Tregs from siplizumab cultures was not confirmed.

Trimming took 7 bases from V and 4 from J, leaving 10 bases between them. The CDR3 length is 13 residues. Germline CDR1 LNHDA, CDR2 SQIVND (reference sequence). The genes are TRBV19 and TRBJ2-2; possible D gene TRBD1, 6 bases. The sequenced sample consisted of CFSE-low (dividing) CD4+ T cells sorted from an allogeneic mixed lymphocyte reaction. The receptor's source is a human donor in good health; the cells came from an allogeneic mixed lymphocyte reaction. Some clones in this sample may be carry-over from other donors' samples. CDR3: CASNGGLTGELFF. The CDR3 region has the DNA TGTGCCAGTAATGGGGGCCTCACCGGGGAGCTGTTTTTT.